This T cell receptor beta chain was recorded in a study of cytomegalovirus exposure and HLA in healthy donors. The study's findings and limits: The authors later linked a missense DCLRE1C variant to TCR beta V- and J-gene trimming. A likely sequencing artifact accounted for one observed cluster of highly shared sequence variants.

Worth noting for this clone: As yet, its antigen is unknown.

The primer mix had 60 Vbeta and 13 Jbeta primers. Libraries were prepared by immunoSEQ multiplex PCR; TCRdb keeps only in-frame clonotypes and omits some of them. Here the sample spans around 94,000 clones, around 84% being singletons. The specimen sequenced was PBMCs. The sequence was obtained from a human donor in good health.

The CDR3 loop is CASSHRAGQGNTEAFF. DNA for the CDR3: TGTGCCAGCAGCCACCGAGCGGGACAGGGGAACACTGAAGCTTTCTTT. The chain employs TRBV14 and TRBJ1-1; 9 positions agree with TRBD1. CDR3 length equals 16 residues. The germline CDR1 and CDR2 sequences are SGHDN and FVKESK. V shed 3 bases and J 1 base; nucleotides not matched to a gene: 6.